Listed below are T cell receptor beta chains from one sample, sequenced in a study of blood T cell repertoires in COVID-19. This table comes from immunoSEQ multiplex PCR, and its TCRdb copy is limited to in-frame clones, with some not included. Of under 25,000 clones in the sample, 88% were seen once. The specimen sequenced was peripheral blood. These receptors all come from a man aged 70 or older in a cohort sampled during active COVID-19. CDR3s include the opening cysteine and the closing phenylalanine or tryptophan. Each record gives: clone size, D gene, J gene, V gene, CDR3 protein, CDR3 DNA. A D gene is named only where the DNA matches it firmly. Size tells how often a clone was seen (once, few, many) or the class of an expanded clone, and some rows leave it out.

clone size: NA; D gene: TRBD1; J gene: TRBJ1-3; V gene: TRBV6-5; CDR3 protein: CASTQQGSGNTIYF; CDR3 DNA: TGTGCCAGCACACAACAGGGGTCTGGAAACACCATATATTTT
clone size: NA; D gene: TRBD1; J gene: TRBJ1-4; V gene: TRBV10-3; CDR3 protein: CASKGQLTNEKLFF; CDR3 DNA: TGTGCCAGTAAGGGACAGCTAACTAATGAAAAACTGTTTTTT
clone size: NA; D gene: TRBD1; J gene: TRBJ1-2; V gene: TRBV3-1/TRBV3-2; CDR3 protein: CASSPRDSSNGYTF; CDR3 DNA: TGTGCCAGCAGCCCCCGGGACAGTTCAAATGGCTACACCTTC
clone size: NA; D gene: NA; J gene: TRBJ1-1; V gene: TRBV15; CDR3 protein: CATSRGQVGWSVRTEAFF; CDR3 DNA: TGTGCCACCAGCAGAGGACAGGTGGGGTGGTCCGTGCGCACTGAAGCTTTCTTT
clone size: NA; D gene: NA; J gene: TRBJ2-7; V gene: TRBV2; CDR3 protein: CASSWRALSYEQYF; CDR3 DNA: TGTGCCAGCAGCTGGCGGGCACTTTCCTACGAGCAGTACTTC
clone size: NA; D gene: NA; J gene: TRBJ2-5; V gene: TRBV7-9; CDR3 protein: CASSQFIRDLPQETQYF; CDR3 DNA: TGTGCCAGCAGCCAGTTTATTCGGGACTTACCTCAAGAGACCCAGTACTTC
clone size: NA; D gene: TRBD2; J gene: TRBJ2-7; V gene: TRBV5-1; CDR3 protein: CASSSTSGRGAYEQYF; CDR3 DNA: TGCGCCAGCAGCTCAACTAGCGGGAGAGGCGCCTACGAGCAGTACTTC
clone size: once; D gene: NA; J gene: TRBJ2-7; V gene: TRBV28; CDR3 protein: CASSTRGASYEQYF; CDR3 DNA: TGTGCCAGCAGTACGAGAGGAGCGAGCTACGAGCAGTACTTC
clone size: NA; D gene: TRBD1; J gene: TRBJ1-4; V gene: TRBV7-9; CDR3 protein: CASSPGTGNNEKLFF; CDR3 DNA: TGTGCCAGCAGCCCGGGGACAGGGAATAATGAAAAACTGTTTTTT
clone size: NA; D gene: TRBD2; J gene: TRBJ2-3; V gene: TRBV6-2/TRBV6-3; CDR3 protein: CASSYSRLADHTDTQYF; CDR3 DNA: TGTGCCAGCAGTTACTCTCGGCTAGCGGACCACACAGATACGCAGTATTTT
clone size: NA; D gene: NA; J gene: TRBJ1-1; V gene: TRBV6-6; CDR3 protein: CASSLPGGNTEAFF; CDR3 DNA: TGTGCCAGCAGCCTACCCGGGGGGAACACTGAAGCTTTCTTT
clone size: NA; D gene: TRBD1; J gene: TRBJ2-7; V gene: TRBV28; CDR3 protein: CASSFQTGGRYYEQYF; CDR3 DNA: TGTGCCAGCAGTTTCCAAACAGGGGGCAGATACTACGAGCAGTACTTC
clone size: NA; D gene: TRBD1; J gene: TRBJ2-7; V gene: TRBV27; CDR3 protein: CASSFTGQGVVSEQYF; CDR3 DNA: TGTGCCAGCAGTTTTACGGGACAGGGGGTAGTAAGCGAGCAGTACTTC
clone size: NA; D gene: NA; J gene: TRBJ1-4; V gene: TRBV28; CDR3 protein: CASSLPSLEKLFF; CDR3 DNA: TGTGCCAGCAGTTTACCGAGCCTCGAAAAACTGTTTTTT
clone size: once; D gene: NA; J gene: TRBJ2-3; V gene: TRBV5-4; CDR3 protein: CASSFQGTDTQYF; CDR3 DNA: TGTGCCAGCAGCTTCCAGGGCACAGATACGCAGTATTTT
clone size: once; D gene: TRBD2; J gene: TRBJ2-7; V gene: TRBV10-2; CDR3 protein: CASSPGTSGIRYEQYF; CDR3 DNA: TGCGCCAGCAGCCCAGGGACTAGCGGGATTAGGTACGAGCAGTACTTC
clone size: NA; D gene: NA; J gene: TRBJ1-4; V gene: TRBV13; CDR3 protein: CASSPRQSNEKLFF; CDR3 DNA: TGTGCCAGCAGCCCCCGACAGTCTAATGAAAAACTGTTTTTT
clone size: NA; D gene: NA; J gene: TRBJ2-5; V gene: TRBV5-1; CDR3 protein: CASSLTTSGETQYF; CDR3 DNA: TGCGCCAGCAGCTTGACAACCTCAGGGGAGACCCAGTACTTC
clone size: NA; D gene: TRBD2; J gene: TRBJ2-3; V gene: TRBV24-1; CDR3 protein: CATRGTSGSGDTQYF; CDR3 DNA: TGTGCCACCAGGGGGACTAGCGGGAGTGGGGATACGCAGTATTTT
clone size: once; D gene: TRBD2; J gene: TRBJ2-4; V gene: TRBV6-5; CDR3 protein: CASSYGGGNIQYF; CDR3 DNA: TGTGCCAGCAGTTATGGCGGGGGAAACATTCAGTACTTC
clone size: NA; D gene: TRBD1; J gene: TRBJ2-5; V gene: TRBV5-1; CDR3 protein: CASSLADRVPQETQYF; CDR3 DNA: TGCGCCAGCAGCTTGGCGGACAGGGTTCCACAAGAGACCCAGTACTTC
clone size: NA; D gene: NA; J gene: TRBJ1-1; V gene: TRBV7-9; CDR3 protein: CASRKDTNTEAFF; CDR3 DNA: TGTGCCAGCCGCAAGGACACAAACACTGAAGCTTTCTTT
clone size: NA; D gene: NA; J gene: TRBJ2-4; V gene: TRBV6-2/TRBV6-3; CDR3 protein: CASSYWSRGRAKNIQYF; CDR3 DNA: TGTGCCAGCAGTTACTGGTCTAGGGGTCGGGCCAAAAACATTCAGTACTTC
clone size: NA; D gene: NA; J gene: TRBJ1-3; V gene: TRBV3-1/TRBV3-2; CDR3 protein: CASSRGGGNTIYF; CDR3 DNA: TGTGCCAGCAGCCGGGGCGGTGGAAACACCATATATTTT
clone size: NA; D gene: TRBD2; J gene: TRBJ2-1; V gene: TRBV5-1; CDR3 protein: CASSFFSGSQSYNEQFF; CDR3 DNA: TGCGCCAGCAGCTTCTTCAGCGGGAGTCAGTCCTACAATGAGCAGTTCTTC
clone size: NA; D gene: TRBD1; J gene: TRBJ2-5; V gene: TRBV5-6; CDR3 protein: CASSRRTGVGSAKTQYF; CDR3 DNA: TGTGCCAGCAGCAGACGGACAGGGGTAGGTTCAGCGAAGACCCAGTACTTC
clone size: NA; D gene: TRBD1; J gene: TRBJ1-2; V gene: TRBV15; CDR3 protein: CATSRPDRAGYGYTF; CDR3 DNA: TGTGCCACCAGCAGACCGGACAGGGCGGGCTATGGCTACACCTTC
clone size: NA; D gene: NA; J gene: TRBJ2-3; V gene: TRBV6-5; CDR3 protein: CASVLMGVDTQYF; CDR3 DNA: TGTGCCAGCGTACTGATGGGCGTGGATACGCAGTATTTT
clone size: NA; D gene: TRBD2; J gene: TRBJ2-3; V gene: TRBV7-9; CDR3 protein: CASSSSWRVAGWPDTQYF; CDR3 DNA: TGTGCCAGCAGCTCGTCGTGGAGGGTAGCGGGATGGCCAGATACGCAGTATTTT
clone size: NA; D gene: TRBD1; J gene: TRBJ2-4; V gene: TRBV7-9; CDR3 protein: CASSLWTGLAKNIQYF; CDR3 DNA: TGTGCCAGCAGCCTATGGACAGGCCTAGCCAAAAACATTCAGTACTTC
clone size: NA; D gene: NA; J gene: TRBJ2-7; V gene: TRBV6-5; CDR3 protein: CASREGFGEQYF; CDR3 DNA: TGTGCCAGCAGGGAGGGGTTCGGCGAGCAGTACTTC
clone size: few; D gene: TRBD2; J gene: TRBJ2-1; V gene: TRBV19; CDR3 protein: CASSNVAGTLYNEQFF; CDR3 DNA: TGTGCCAGTAGTAACGTAGCGGGGACACTCTACAATGAGCAGTTCTTC
clone size: NA; D gene: TRBD2; J gene: TRBJ2-7; V gene: TRBV6-5; CDR3 protein: CASRSPGTIANEQYF; CDR3 DNA: TGTGCCAGCAGAAGCCCCGGGACTATCGCGAACGAGCAGTACTTC
clone size: NA; D gene: TRBD1; J gene: TRBJ1-4; V gene: TRBV6-5; CDR3 protein: CASSLGQGATNEKLFF; CDR3 DNA: TGTGCCAGCAGTTTAGGACAGGGGGCCACTAATGAAAAACTGTTTTTT
clone size: NA; D gene: TRBD2; J gene: TRBJ2-3; V gene: TRBV3-1/TRBV3-2; CDR3 protein: CASSSLPGLAGEASTDTQYF; CDR3 DNA: TGTGCCAGCAGCTCACTTCCGGGACTAGCGGGGGAGGCTAGCACAGATACGCAGTATTTT
clone size: NA; D gene: NA; J gene: TRBJ2-7; V gene: TRBV11-2; CDR3 protein: CASSLDGGLGREQYF; CDR3 DNA: TGTGCCAGCAGCTTAGATGGAGGGCTAGGGCGCGAGCAGTACTTC
clone size: NA; D gene: TRBD2; J gene: TRBJ2-2; V gene: TRBV5-1; CDR3 protein: CASSTRTSGKLTGELFF; CDR3 DNA: TGCGCCAGCAGCACAAGGACTAGCGGGAAACTTACCGGGGAGCTGTTTTTT
clone size: few; D gene: TRBD1; J gene: TRBJ1-6; V gene: TRBV6-5; CDR3 protein: CASSRSDRAGSPLHF; CDR3 DNA: TGTGCCAGCAGTCGAAGTGACAGGGCGGGTTCACCCCTCCACTTT
clone size: NA; D gene: TRBD1; J gene: TRBJ2-5; V gene: TRBV5-1; CDR3 protein: CASNRGQETQYF; CDR3 DNA: TGCGCCAGCAACAGGGGACAAGAGACCCAGTACTTC
clone size: NA; D gene: TRBD1; J gene: TRBJ1-2; V gene: TRBV18; CDR3 protein: CASSADRPGNGYTF; CDR3 DNA: TGTGCCAGCTCAGCGGACAGGCCGGGGAATGGCTACACCTTC
clone size: NA; D gene: NA; J gene: TRBJ1-4; V gene: TRBV5-4; CDR3 protein: CASSFKTGPGEKLFF; CDR3 DNA: TGTGCCAGCAGCTTTAAAACAGGGCCCGGTGAAAAACTGTTTTTT